These T cell receptor beta chains were read from a single sample in a study of response to subunit inactivated influenza vaccine. In TCRdb, the RT-PCR reads were re-called with MiXCR into one record per CDR3 protein. The table has some 600,000 distinct CDR3 sequences, about 14% seen once. The sequences come from PBMCs from blood, collected roughly 2 weeks before vaccination. The source of these receptors is a man aged 45-65 years who received an inactivated influenza vaccine. The CDR3 runs from the conserved cysteine through the conserved F or W. The D gene is left open where the match is weak. Not all rows give a size; the values are once, few, many and, for expanded clones, a class.

D,size,V,J,DNA,CDR3
.,.,TRBV5-1,TRBJ2-4,TGCGCCAGCAGCTTGCAGTGGACAGACAAAAACATTCAGTACTTC,CASSLQWTDKNIQYF
.,.,TRBV10-3,TRBJ2-1,TGTGCCATCAGTGATTCAAGGAAGGAGCAGTTCTTC,CAISDSRKEQFF
TRBD1,many,TRBV5-1,TRBJ2-4,TGCGCCAGCAGCTTGGGGACAGGGGGGAACATTCAGTACTTC,CASSLGTGGNIQYF
TRBD1,.,TRBV30,TRBJ1-5,TGTGCCTGGAGTGCGACAGGGAGCAATCAGCCCCAGCATTTT,CAWSATGSNQPQHF
.,.,TRBV7-9,TRBJ2-5,TGTGCCAGCAGCTTAAACATCAGGGGAGAGACCCAGTACTTC,CASSLNIRGETQYF
.,many,TRBV5-1,TRBJ2-7,TGCGCCAGCATGGAGGGAGGCAGCTCCTACGAGCAGTACTTC,CASMEGGSSYEQYF
TRBD2,few,TRBV4-2,TRBJ2-7,TGTGCCAGCAGCCAAGGGCTTAACACCAGACTAGCGGGATCCTACGAGCAGTACTTC,CASSQGLNTRLAGSYEQYF
.,few,TRBV20-1,TRBJ1-1,TGCAGTGCTAGAGACGGGTTTCACACTGAAGCTTTCTTT,CSARDGFHTEAFF
TRBD2,.,TRBV20-1,TRBJ2-1,TGCAGTGCCAGATCCGGACTAGCGGGACTCTACAATGAGCAGTTCTTC,CSARSGLAGLYNEQFF
.,few,TRBV5-1,TRBJ2-7,TGCGCCAGCAGCTTGAGCCAGCCCTACGAGCAGTACTTC,CASSLSQPYEQYF
.,many,TRBV11-2,TRBJ2-5,TGTGCCAGCAGCCGAGCTCACGGGACATCAATCCAAGAGACCCAGTACTTC,CASSRAHGTSIQETQYF
TRBD2,few,TRBV6-9,TRBJ2-1,TGTGCCAGCAGTTATGGACTAGCGGGAGGGGTTGAGCAGTTCTTC,CASSYGLAGGVEQFF
.,.,TRBV20-1,TRBJ2-1,TGCAGTGCTAGAGGGGGACGGACCGGCTCCTACAATGAGCAGTTCTTC,CSARGGRTGSYNEQFF
.,.,TRBV20-1,TRBJ2-7,TGCAGTGCTATGCGGGCCTACGAGCAGTACTTC,CSAMRAYEQYF
.,.,TRBV21-1,TRBJ2-5,TGTGCCAGCAGCGAATGCCCCAAAAGGGCTAGCGGGAGGATGGAGACCCAGTACTTC,CASSECPKRASGRMETQYF
.,few,TRBV12-3/TRBV12-4,TRBJ1-5,TGTGCCAGCAGTCCCGATGGGGGCGGCAATCAGCCCCAGCATTTT,CASSPDGGGNQPQHF
.,.,TRBV5-1,TRBJ2-7,TGCGCCAGCAGCTTGGCACCACTCCCGGAGCAGTACTTC,CASSLAPLPEQYF
.,.,TRBV4-2,TRBJ1-4,TGTGCCAGCAGCCAAGATGTAGGCGAAAAACTGTTTTTT,CASSQDVGEKLFF